The 26 T cell receptor beta chains presented below share a single source sample, sequenced in a study of blood T cell repertoires in COVID-19. TCRdb keeps only in-frame clones here, not all; method: immunoSEQ multiplex PCR. The sample lists 150,000 to 200,000 clones, approximately 90% occurring once. Sequencing was done on a sample of peripheral blood. The receptors originated from a woman of 80 years or more in a cohort sampled during active or convalescent COVID-19.

The chain recombines TRBV9 with TRBJ1-4, with D unclear. Germline V gives CDR1 SGDLS, CDR2 YYNGEE. V was clipped by 0 bases and J by 0 bases, with 6 bases between them. The CDR3 has 15 residues. CDR3 residues: CASSVGVATNEKLFF. The CDR3 DNA sequence: TGTGCCAGCAGCGTAGGAGTTGCAACTAATGAAAAACTGTTTTTT.

V is TRBV28 and J is TRBJ1-2, with TRBD1 matching 8 bases. With V trimmed by 8 bases and J by 5 bases, 4 bases remained unmatched. From germline, CDR1 is MDHEN and CDR2 SYDVKM. There are 12 residues in the CDR3. CDR3 coding DNA: TGTGCCAGCGGGACAGGAGAATATGGCTACACCTTC. This sequence encodes CASGTGEYGYTF.

The CDR3 nucleotides read TGTGCCAGCAGTTTTAGGGCCCAGCGGGGGGCGGACTACGAGCAGTACTTC. Protein sequence: CASSFRAQRGADYEQYF. The rearrangement joins TRBV11-3 to TRBJ2-7; the match to TRBD2 covers 9 bases. Germline CDR1 SGHNT, CDR2 YENEEA. This CDR3 is built from 17 residues. With 6 bases clipped from V and 3 bases from J, the junction kept 15 bases outside the gene matches. Full variable domain (outside the CDR3, taken from reference TRBV11-3 and TRBJ2-7): EAGVVQSPRYKIIEKKQPVAFWCNPISGHNTLYWYLQNLGQGPELLIRYENEEAVDDSQLPKDRFSAERLKGVDSTLKIQPAELGDSAVYLCASSFRAQRGADYEQYFGPGTRLTVT.

V and J are TRBV6-5 and TRBJ1-1; D may be TRBD1 (6 bases). CDR1 and CDR2 from the germline V gene are MNHEY and SVGAGI. The CDR3 has 14 residues. V was cut by 2 bases and J by 1 base, with 8 bases left in between. For the CDR3, the DNA is TGTGCCAGCAGTTACGGGGGCGAGAACACTGAAGCTTTCTTT. It is translated as CASSYGGENTEAFF.

This chain joins TRBV28 and TRBJ1-4; D is undetermined. V dropped 5 bases and J dropped 8 bases, with 18 bases sitting between them. CDR3 length: 15 amino acids. CDR1 MDHEN and CDR2 SYDVKM come from the germline V gene. Written as DNA, the CDR3 is TGTGCCAGCAGTCCCTCGGGTCGGGTATACGAAAAACTGTTTTTT. It specifies CASSPSGRVYEKLFF.

CDR3 coding DNA: TGTGCCAGCAGCGTAGAAGGACAGGGGGCGAATGAGCAGTTCTTC. It encodes CASSVEGQGANEQFF. This rearrangement joins TRBV9 to TRBJ2-1; 11 nucleotides agree with TRBD1. Germline assignment: CDR1 SGDLS and CDR2 YYNGEE. V lost 0 bases, J lost 7 bases, and 3 bases stayed unmatched. This CDR3 region has 15 residues. The full variable domain, with the rest looked up from reference TRBV9 and TRBJ2-1, is DSGVTQTPKHLITATGQRVTLRCSPRSGDLSVYWYQQSLDQGLQFLIQYYNGEERAKGNILERFSAQQFPDLHSELNLSSLELGDSALYFCASSVEGQGANEQFFGPGTRLTVL.

The V and J genes are TRBV3-1 (or the pseudogene TRBV3-2) and TRBJ1-2; TRBD1 might be the D (5 bases). Between the trimmed V and J ends, which lost 7 bases and 6 bases, there was a span of 12 bases. The CDR3 is made up of 12 amino acids. The germline CDR1 and CDR2 sequences are LGHDT and YNNKEL (reference sequence). The chain's CDR3 is CASKARANGYTF. The DNA for the CDR3 is TGTGCCAGCAAGGCCAGGGCGAATGGCTACACCTTC.

J is TRBJ1-1 and V is TRBV2; the D gene is possibly TRBD1 (6 bases). V lost 7 bases, J lost 4 bases, and 19 bases lay in between. CDR1 is SNHLY, CDR2 FYNNEI, per germline. The CDR3 runs to 15 residues. The DNA for the CDR3 is TGTGCCAGCATTCCCGAGGACAGTCGGGCCACTGAAGCTTTCTTT. The encoded protein is CASIPEDSRATEAFF.

The CDR3 DNA follows: TGTGCCAGCAAAACAGGGGGCAATTCACCCCTCCACTTT. This codes for CASKTGGNSPLHF. The genes are TRBV12-3 or TRBV12-4 and TRBJ1-6, with TRBD1 matching over 9 bases. The CDR3 sequence is 13 residues long. V lost 7 bases, J lost 7 bases, and 2 bases stayed unmatched.

The chain carries TRBV6-5 and TRBJ2-7; 7 bases are a match to TRBD2. The germline gives CDR1 MNHEY, CDR2 SVGAGI. This CDR3 is 14 amino acids long. Trimming took 2 bases from V and 5 from J; bases not matched to a gene: 6. CDR3 region: CASSYGGGLNEQYF. In DNA, the CDR3 is TGTGCCAGCAGTTACGGCGGGGGACTAAACGAGCAGTACTTC.

The chain links TRBV29-1 to TRBJ2-3; D is unclear. The V gene lost 6 bases and the J gene lost 1 base, with 11 bases spanning the gap. The germline gives CDR1 SQVTM, CDR2 ANQGSEA. CDR3 length: 13 amino acids. The CDR3 protein is CSVNGQGTDTQYF. Written as DNA, the CDR3 is TGCAGCGTAAACGGTCAGGGCACAGATACGCAGTATTTT.

This clone has just a few counts. The rearrangement joins TRBV11-3 to TRBJ1-2; TRBD1 aligns across 10 bases. Trimming cost V 4 bases and J 8 bases; bases outside gene matches: 7. CDR3 length: 14 amino acids. Germline CDR1 reads SGHNT; CDR2 reads YENEEA. The CDR3 spells CASSSIGTGEGYTF. CDR3 nucleotides: TGTGCCAGCAGCTCCATAGGGACAGGGGAGGGCTACACCTTC.

The J gene is TRBJ1-2, the V gene TRBV5-1; TRBD1 is a possible D gene (6 bases). CDR1 is SGHRS and CDR2 is YFSETQ in the germline V gene. The V end lost 4 bases, the J end lost 8 bases, and 18 bases lay between the germline ends. CDR3 size: 14 residues. CDR3 nucleotides: TGCGCCAGCAGCACCCAGACAGGCCCTTGGGGCTACACCTTC. Translating it yields CASSTQTGPWGYTF. The variable domain in full, completed from reference TRBV5-1 and TRBJ1-2, reads KAGVTQTPRYLIKTRGQQVTLSCSPISGHRSVSWYQQTPGQGLQFLFEYFSETQRNKGNFPGRFSGRQFSNSRSEMNVSTLELGDSALYLCASSTQTGPWGYTFGSGTRLTVV.

The chain uses TRBV24-1 and TRBJ1-2; 7 bases fit TRBD1. This CDR3 comprises 17 residues. The trim removed 2 bases at V and 8 bases at J, leaving 16 bases unmatched. The germline gives CDR1 KGHDR, CDR2 SFDVKD. CDR3 residues: CATSDSPWDSHAQGYTF. In DNA, the CDR3 is TGTGCCACCAGTGATTCGCCCTGGGACAGTCACGCGCAGGGCTACACCTTC.

The rearrangement joins TRBV7-5 to TRBJ2-7; TRBD1 was called by the table and not checked on the DNA. TRBV7-5 is termed a pseudogene. The CDR3 loop spans 19 amino acids. The CDR3 here is CARSHDYHPGTGKSYEQYV. The DNA of the CDR3 is TGTGCCAGAAGCCACGACTATCACCCCGGGACAGGGAAATCCTACGAGCAGTACGTC.

In DNA, the CDR3 is TGCGCCAGCAGCCAAGATCCGGACAGGTTTGGGGAAAAACTGTTTTTT. It is translated as CASSQDPDRFGEKLFF. V usage is TRBV4-3 and J usage is TRBJ1-4, with 7 bases lining up with TRBD1. The CDR3 extends over 16 amino acids. The germline V gene encodes CDR1 LGHNA and CDR2 YSLEER. V was clipped by 0 bases and J by 8 bases; unmatched bases: 9.

This clone was counted between two and nine times. The gene calls are TRBV11-2 and TRBJ2-7; D unresolved. The CDR3 extends over 18 amino acids. Germline CDR1 SGHAT, CDR2 FQNNGV. The ends were cut back, 1 base at V and 3 bases at J, with 22 bases in the middle. CDR3 protein: CASSLGPPGLLTFYEQYF. The DNA of the CDR3 is TGTGCCAGCAGCTTAGGCCCCCCGGGTCTCCTAACTTTCTACGAGCAGTACTTC.

The rearrangement links TRBV5-4 to TRBJ1-4, with D maybe TRBD1 (5 bases). Trimming shortened V by 5 bases and J by 3 bases, and 14 bases separated the two germline ends. The CDR3 is made up of 15 amino acids. Germline loops: CDR1 SGHNT, CDR2 YYREEE (reference sequence). CDR3 sequence reads: CASSPVGAANEKLFF. The CDR3, as DNA: TGTGCCAGCAGTCCCGTTGGGGCAGCTAATGAAAAACTGTTTTTT.

This sequence joins TRBV6-1 and TRBJ2-3; 15 bases fit TRBD2. The CDR3 spans 20 residues. V lost 4 bases to trimming and J lost 2 bases; unmatched junction nucleotides: 13. Germline V gene lookup returns CDR1 MNHNS and CDR2 SASEGT. CDR3 amino acids: CASSGWTSGRGWGVTDTQYF. In DNA form, the CDR3 reads TGTGCCAGCAGTGGCTGGACTAGCGGGAGGGGATGGGGGGTCACAGATACGCAGTATTTT.

The chain joins TRBV6-6 to TRBJ1-4; D remains ambiguous. The V end lost 0 bases, the J end lost 0 bases, and 8 bases lay between the germline ends. The CDR3 has 16 amino acids. Germline V gene lookup returns CDR1 MNHNY and CDR2 SVGAGI (reference sequence). CDR3 bases: TGTGCCAGCAGTTACTCACGGGTTGCAACTAATGAAAAACTGTTTTTT. It specifies CASSYSRVATNEKLFF.

V is TRBV27 and J is TRBJ1-1; 8 positions match TRBD1. The V and J ends lost 6 bases and 5 bases, in that order; junction bases with no gene match: 8. Germline values: CDR1 MNHEY, CDR2 SMNVEV (reference sequence). The CDR3 has 14 amino acids. The CDR3 bases are TGTGCCAGCAGCCGAGGGACAGGATGGACTGAAGCTTTCTTT. Protein: CASSRGTGWTEAFF.

The chain carries TRBV5-6 and TRBJ1-4, with 9 positions matching TRBD1. Germline CDR1 SGHDT, CDR2 YYEEEE. This CDR3 is built from 14 residues. The V and J ends lost 6 bases and 8 bases, in that order; junction bases with no gene match: 8. DNA of the CDR3: TGTGCCAGCACCGGGACAGGGAGGGGCGAAAAACTGTTTTTT. Its protein product is CASTGTGRGEKLFF.

This rearrangement joins TRBV6-5 to TRBJ2-6; no definite D call. This CDR3 is built from 13 residues. V lost 8 bases to trimming and J lost 0 bases, with 5 bases between them. Looked up from germline, CDR1 is MNHEY and CDR2 is SVGAGI. The CDR3 region has the DNA TGTGCCAGCCTCCTCTCTGGGGCCAACGTCCTGACTTTC. It yields the protein CASLLSGANVLTF.

The chain couples TRBV7-9 to TRBJ2-7; D gene ambiguous. Germline V gene sequence: CDR1 SEHNR, CDR2 FQNEAQ (reference sequence). The CDR3 runs 12 residues. V dropped 5 bases and J dropped 4 bases, with 9 bases sitting between them. This CDR3 is CASSPAGYEQYF. Here the CDR3 DNA reads TGTGCCAGCAGCCCCGCCGGGTACGAGCAGTACTTC.

J is TRBJ1-2 and V is TRBV10-1; D is unclear. CDR3 length: 13 amino acids. The germline gives CDR1 WNHNN, CDR2 SYGVQD (reference sequence). V was trimmed by 0 bases and J by 8 bases, leaving 10 bases between them. CDR3 residues: CASSESARGGYTF. CDR3 DNA: TGCGCCAGCAGTGAGTCTGCCCGCGGGGGCTACACCTTC.

V gene TRBV5-1 combines with J gene TRBJ1-6; possible D gene TRBD1, 5 bases. The CDR3 extends over 14 amino acids. The germline gives CDR1 SGHRS, CDR2 YFSETQ. V dropped 2 bases and J dropped 7 bases, with 10 bases sitting between them. The CDR3 region is CASSLPGQNSPLHF. The DNA for the CDR3 is TGCGCCAGCAGCTTACCAGGGCAAAATTCACCCCTCCACTTT. Full variable domain (rest looked up from reference TRBV5-1 and TRBJ1-6): KAGVTQTPRYLIKTRGQQVTLSCSPISGHRSVSWYQQTPGQGLQFLFEYFSETQRNKGNFPGRFSGRQFSNSRSEMNVSTLELGDSALYLCASSLPGQNSPLHFGNGTRLTVT.